This T cell receptor beta chain is from a study of blood T cell repertoires in COVID-19. Study summary: The United States, Italy and Spain supplied acute and convalescent COVID-19 samples. Nucleic acid was either cDNA or gDNA, and it came from T cells, B-cell-depleted T cells, or PBMCs.

This clone has only a few counts. Original analysis: Cell counts per sample came from amplifying reference gene primers. The table came from immunoSEQ multiplex PCR; TCRdb's copy has only in-frame clones and leaves some out. V and J calls and clone size come straight from that table; D and trimming were deduced from the DNA. Among more than 150,000 clones listed, about 89% were seen once. The source of this sequence is a man aged 35 to 55 with active or convalescent COVID-19. The sequencing sample was made of peripheral blood.

The CDR3 protein is CASSYQGLNHSPLHF. CDR3 DNA sequence: TGTGCCAGCAGTTACCAGGGACTGAACCATTCACCCCTCCACTTT. This chain links TRBV6-2 or TRBV6-3 with TRBJ1-6; TRBD1 might be the D (5 bases). V dropped 2 bases and J dropped 8 bases, with 13 bases sitting between them. CDR3 size: 15 residues. Germline-derived CDR1 and CDR2 are MNHEY and SVGEGT.